Shown below are 22 T cell receptor beta chains from a single sample sequenced in a study of PD-L1 blockade in urothelial cancer. This table comes from immunoSEQ multiplex PCR, and its TCRdb copy is limited to in-frame clones, with some not included. The repertoire consists of about 49,000 clones, with about four fifths occurring once and the leading ten covering around 9.3%. Stated time point: pretreatment peripheral blood. This specimen consisted of PBMCs, obtained around atezolizumab (anti-PD-L1) treatment. The receptor set was obtained from a man between 65 and 85 years old with urothelial cancer.

This sequence joins TRBV27 and TRBJ1-1; D remains ambiguous. From germline, CDR1 is MNHEY and CDR2 SMNVEV (reference sequence). The V end was cut by 3 bases, the J end by 5 bases, with 7 bases between. The CDR3 covers 12 residues. The CDR3 nucleotides are TGTGCCAGCAGTTTCACGGGAACTGAAGCTTTCTTT. Translation: CASSFTGTEAFF.

The chain uses TRBV5-4 and TRBJ2-1, with D possibly being TRBD2 (5 bases). This CDR3 has 15 amino acids. V lost 2 bases, J lost 2 bases, and 11 bases lay in between. Per the germline V gene, CDR1 is SGHNT and CDR2 is YYREEE (reference sequence). The CDR3 DNA reads as TGTGCCAGCAGCTTCTGGACTGCGGCCTACAATGAGCAGTTCTTC. Translating it yields CASSFWTAAYNEQFF. The full variable domain, rest sourced from reference TRBV5-4 and TRBJ2-1, is ETGVTQSPTHLIKTRGQQVTLRCSSQSGHNTVSWYQQALGQGPQFIFQYYREEENGRGNFPPRFSGLQFPNYSSELNVNALELDDSALYLCASSFWTAAYNEQFFGPGTRLTVL.

V is TRBV18 and J is TRBJ1-3; 8 bases agree with TRBD1. Losses at the gene ends were 0 bases for V and 5 bases for J; bases not matched to a gene: 9. CDR3 length: 17 residues. The germline CDR1 and CDR2 sequences are KGHSH and LQKENI. DNA of the CDR3: TGTGCCAGCTCACCACCCCAAACGACAGGGGCTCGAAACACCATATATTTT. Translated, it gives CASSPPQTTGARNTIYF.

V gene TRBV10-1 combines with J gene TRBJ2-1, with 9 bases aligning to TRBD2. V trimming: 0 bases; J trimming: 4 bases; junction bases outside the gene matches: 1. Germline CDR1 reads WNHNN; CDR2 reads SYGVQD (reference sequence). The CDR3 extends over 15 amino acids. The CDR3 spells CASSESSGSYNEQFF. The CDR3 bases are TGCGCCAGCAGTGAGTCTAGCGGGAGTTACAATGAGCAGTTCTTC.

This clone showed up just once. The rearrangement links TRBV9 to TRBJ1-1; 8 nucleotides match TRBD1. CDR3 size: 18 residues. Germline-derived CDR1 and CDR2 are SGDLS and YYNGEE. The trim removed 10 bases at V and 1 base at J, leaving 21 bases unmatched. CDR3 protein: CAGPWTGQGGPPNTEAFF. CDR3 sequence (DNA): TGTGCCGGACCCTGGACAGGGCAAGGGGGACCCCCGAACACTGAAGCTTTCTTT.

This rearrangement joins TRBV7-9 to TRBJ2-7, with 8 bases fitting TRBD1. The CDR3 sequence is 14 residues long. Germline CDR1 and CDR2: SEHNR and FQNEAQ (reference sequence). V lost 5 bases and J lost 1; bases outside the gene matches: 4. Here the CDR3 reads CASSAGTGSYEQYF. The DNA of the CDR3 is TGTGCCAGCAGCGCCGGGACAGGTTCCTACGAGCAGTACTTC.

V and J are TRBV19 and TRBJ2-7; 8 bases are shared with TRBD1. The CDR3 has 14 amino acids. Unmatched junction bases numbered 8, after V lost 6 bases and J lost 4 bases. Looked up from germline, CDR1 is LNHDA and CDR2 is SQIVND (reference sequence). The CDR3 sequence is CASRAGTGSYEQYF. In DNA form, the CDR3 reads TGTGCCAGTAGGGCCGGGACAGGCTCATACGAGCAGTACTTC.

The chain employs TRBV30 and TRBJ2-7; the D gene is possibly TRBD2 (6 bases). With 8 bases removed from V and 4 bases from J, the gap between germline ends came to 18 bases. Germline CDR1 is GTSNPN and CDR2 is SVGIG (reference sequence). The CDR3 covers 13 residues. DNA for the CDR3: TGTGCCCTGAACGTCGGGAGCGGGTACGAGCAGTACTTC. This sequence encodes CALNVGSGYEQYF.

J is TRBJ2-7 and V is TRBV10-3, with 10 bases fitting TRBD1. CDR3 length equals 13 residues. The V gene end was trimmed by 3 bases and the J gene end by 9 bases; junction bases not matched to a gene: 5. CDR1 ENHRY and CDR2 SYGVKD come from the germline V gene. This chain's CDR3 is CAISEMDRGSQYF. DNA for the CDR3: TGTGCCATCAGTGAAATGGACAGGGGGTCGCAGTACTTC.

This clone appeared once. J is TRBJ1-1 and V is TRBV7-2; TRBD1 is a possible D gene (5 bases). Germline V gives CDR1 SGHTA, CDR2 FQGNSA. The CDR3 consists of 17 residues. Between the trimmed V and J ends, which lost 2 bases and 2 bases, there was a span of 18 bases. The CDR3 DNA sequence: TGTGCCAGCAGCTTATTTTCCCTGGACATTTCTAACACTGAAGCTTTCTTT. Translation: CASSLFSLDISNTEAFF.

The genes are TRBV5-6 and TRBJ2-2; TRBD2 matches 8 bases. Germline-derived CDR1 and CDR2 are SGHDT and YYEEEE. CDR3 length equals 15 residues. J gave up 4 bases and V 3 bases, and 5 bases lay outside the gene matches. CDR3 sequence reads: CASSSSGSSTGELFF. The CDR3, as DNA: TGTGCCAGCAGCTCCAGCGGGAGCTCCACCGGGGAGCTGTTTTTT.

In nucleotides, the CDR3 is TGCGCCAGCAGCCCCCGGGGGACGGGACTTAATGAAAAACTGTTTTTT. It encodes CASSPRGTGLNEKLFF. The chain has TRBV5-1 and TRBJ1-4; a weak D match, TRBD1 (5 bases). V gave up 4 bases and J gave up 4 bases, with 17 bases separating them. This CDR3 is built from 16 residues. CDR1 is SGHRS and CDR2 is YFSETQ in the germline V gene.

This clone was picked up one time. The chain joins TRBV10-3 to TRBJ2-2; 8 nucleotides line up with TRBD2. There are 15 residues in the CDR3. V was pared by 6 bases and J by 6 bases, with 9 bases of the junction left unmatched. Per the germline V gene, CDR1 is ENHRY and CDR2 is SYGVKD. This chain's CDR3 is CAIRDSGNGPGELFF. The CDR3 nucleotides are TGTGCCATCAGGGATAGCGGGAACGGGCCCGGGGAGCTGTTTTTT.

The genes are TRBV18 and TRBJ2-5; D is unresolved. Trimming removed 1 base at V and 5 bases at J, with 8 bases between. The CDR3 has 13 amino acids. CDR1 KGHSH and CDR2 LQKENI come from the germline V gene. CDR3 region: CASSPRVGETQYF. CDR3 nucleotide sequence: TGTGCCAGCTCACCACGGGTGGGCGAGACCCAGTACTTC.

This chain joins TRBV23-1 and TRBJ1-5; 11 bases are shared with TRBD1. TRBV23-1 is recorded as an ORF, its role being uncertain. The CDR3 runs 16 residues. Germline trimming cut 6 bases from V and 7 bases from J; bases unmatched to any gene: 11. CDR3 loop: CASSPGRTGGGQPQHF. DNA for the CDR3: TGCGCCAGCAGCCCCGGACGGACAGGGGGCGGCCAGCCCCAGCATTTT.

The chain links TRBV27 to TRBJ1-2; 8 positions match TRBD1. CDR3 length: 14 residues. V was pared by 5 bases and J by 7 bases, with 9 bases of the junction left unmatched. In germline, CDR1 is MNHEY, CDR2 SMNVEV (reference sequence). DNA of the CDR3: TGTGCCAGCAGTCCCCAGGACAGGGTTAGTGGCTACACCTTC. Translation gives CASSPQDRVSGYTF.

The CDR3 loop is CASRNPSGRAREQYF. In DNA form, the CDR3 reads TGTGCCAGCAGAAACCCTAGCGGGAGGGCCAGAGAGCAGTACTTC. The chain uses TRBV28 and TRBJ2-7; TRBD2 agrees at 12 bases. V lost 6 bases to trimming and J lost 7 bases; unmatched junction nucleotides: 10. The CDR3 spans 15 residues. The germline gives CDR1 MDHEN, CDR2 SYDVKM. The complete variable domain, with remaining parts taken from reference TRBV28 and TRBJ2-7, reads DVKVTQSSRYLVKRTGEKVFLECVQDMDHENMFWYRQDPGLGLRLIYFSYDVKMKEKGDIPEGYSVSREKKERFSLILESASTNQTSMYLCASRNPSGRAREQYFGPGTRLTVT.

The chain couples TRBV28 to TRBJ1-5, with D maybe TRBD1 (5 bases). From germline, CDR1 is MDHEN and CDR2 SYDVKM. This CDR3 is built from 13 residues. V was shortened by 7 bases and J by 2 bases, with 9 bases between the two germline ends. The CDR3 DNA reads as TGTGCCAGCATGCAGGGCCGCAATCAGCCCCAGCATTTT. Protein product: CASMQGRNQPQHF.

The chain combines TRBV6-1 with TRBJ2-7; 7 bases map to TRBD2. Losses at the gene ends were 6 bases for V and 3 bases for J; bases not matched to a gene: 11. Looked up from germline, CDR1 is MNHNS and CDR2 is SASEGT. This CDR3 is built from 15 residues. CDR3 amino acids: CASRPKVGRYYEQYF. The CDR3, as DNA: TGTGCCAGCAGGCCCAAGGTCGGGAGGTACTACGAGCAGTACTTC.

The CDR3 protein is CATSRDLTGAALNGQYF. The CDR3 DNA reads TGTGCCACCAGCAGAGATCTAACAGGGGCCGCCCTCAATGGGCAGTACTTC. The V gene is TRBV15, the J gene TRBJ2-7; 7 nucleotides align to TRBD1. CDR1 is LNHNV, CDR2 YYDKDF, per germline (reference sequence). With 0 bases clipped from V and 9 bases from J, the junction kept 17 bases outside the gene matches. The CDR3 runs 17 residues.

This sequence joins TRBV6-1 and TRBJ1-2; D may be TRBD1 (5 bases). Between the trimmed V and J ends, which lost 7 bases and 6 bases, there was a span of 15 bases. CDR3 length: 13 residues. The V gene's germline CDR1 is MNHNS and CDR2 SASEGT. The CDR3 sequence: CASTVLGPDGYTF. As DNA, the CDR3 is TGTGCCAGCACCGTACTGGGGCCGGATGGCTACACCTTC.

The chain is built from TRBV6-5 and TRBJ2-7; no reliable D call. Germline V gives CDR1 MNHEY, CDR2 SVGAGI. V dropped 8 bases and J dropped 2 bases, with 16 bases sitting between them. The length of the CDR3 is 14 residues. CDR3 bases: TGTGCCAGCGCAGGTCTATTACCTCCCTACGAGCAGTACTTC. Protein sequence: CASAGLLPPYEQYF.